This TCR beta chain was recovered during a study of shared clonotypes between healthy human individuals. Profiled with immunoSEQ multiplex PCR; TCRdb holds only in-frame clones, not every one. The table includes 2 million to 3 million clones, over 85% detected once. This clone was counted only a few times. Germline lookup yields CDR1 MDHEN and CDR2 SYDVKM. CDR3 size: 14 residues. Deletions cut 10 bases from V and 0 bases from J, with 12 bases between. The clonotype originates from a man in his late teens or twenties in good health. Some clones in this sample may be carry-over from other donors' samples. The specimen sequenced was naive CD4+ T cells from PBMCs. The sample's subset: CD45RA+ positively selected. The rearrangement joins TRBV28 to TRBJ1-4; D ambiguous. The CDR3 DNA reads as TGTGCCACCAACCCCGGGACAACTAATGAAAAACTGTTTTTT. Residues: CATNPGTTNEKLFF.